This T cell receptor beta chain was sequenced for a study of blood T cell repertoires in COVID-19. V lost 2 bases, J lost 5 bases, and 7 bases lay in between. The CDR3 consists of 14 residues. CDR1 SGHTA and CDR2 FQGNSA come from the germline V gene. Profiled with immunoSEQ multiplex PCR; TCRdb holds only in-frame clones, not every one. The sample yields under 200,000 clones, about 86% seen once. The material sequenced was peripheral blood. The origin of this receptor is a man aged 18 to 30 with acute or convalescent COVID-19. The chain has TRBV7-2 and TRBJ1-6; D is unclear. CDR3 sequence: CASSLSGNNSPLHF. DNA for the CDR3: TGTGCCAGCAGCTTATCAGGAAATAATTCACCCCTCCACTTT.